This T cell receptor (beta chain) was sequenced in a study of identical twins. Each CDR3 protein is one row after TCRdb ran MiXCR on the 5' RACE reads. This sample has some 730,000 distinct CDR3 sequences, with 15% to 20% found just once. This clonotype has more than one count but fewer than ten. The same specimen was also included in a second study, on T cells expressing NK-cell markers.

Material for sequencing was PBMCs. The origin of this receptor is a woman under 30 in good health.

The CDR3 loop reads CASSTQQGAGAFF. For the CDR3, the DNA is TGTGCCAGTAGTACCCAACAGGGGGCCGGAGCTTTCTTT. This chain links TRBV19 with TRBJ1-1; TRBD1 agrees at 9 bases. Germline trimming cut 4 bases from V and 10 bases from J; bases unmatched to any gene: 7. The CDR3 extends over 13 amino acids. Germline lookup yields CDR1 LNHDA and CDR2 SQIVND (reference sequence).